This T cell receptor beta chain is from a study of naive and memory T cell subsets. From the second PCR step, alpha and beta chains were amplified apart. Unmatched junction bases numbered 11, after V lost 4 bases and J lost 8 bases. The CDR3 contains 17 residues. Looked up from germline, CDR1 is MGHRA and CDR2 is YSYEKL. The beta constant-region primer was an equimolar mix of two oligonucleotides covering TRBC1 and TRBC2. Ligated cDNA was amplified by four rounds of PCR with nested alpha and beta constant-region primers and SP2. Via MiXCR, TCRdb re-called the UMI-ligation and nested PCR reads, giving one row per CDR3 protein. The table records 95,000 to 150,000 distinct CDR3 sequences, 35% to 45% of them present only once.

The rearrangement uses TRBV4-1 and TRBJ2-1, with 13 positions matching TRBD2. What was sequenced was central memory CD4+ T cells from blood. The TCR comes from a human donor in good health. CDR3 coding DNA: TGCGCCAGCAGCCCCTCCGGGACTAGCGGGATAGAGGATGAGCAGTTCTTC. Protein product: CASSPSGTSGIEDEQFF.